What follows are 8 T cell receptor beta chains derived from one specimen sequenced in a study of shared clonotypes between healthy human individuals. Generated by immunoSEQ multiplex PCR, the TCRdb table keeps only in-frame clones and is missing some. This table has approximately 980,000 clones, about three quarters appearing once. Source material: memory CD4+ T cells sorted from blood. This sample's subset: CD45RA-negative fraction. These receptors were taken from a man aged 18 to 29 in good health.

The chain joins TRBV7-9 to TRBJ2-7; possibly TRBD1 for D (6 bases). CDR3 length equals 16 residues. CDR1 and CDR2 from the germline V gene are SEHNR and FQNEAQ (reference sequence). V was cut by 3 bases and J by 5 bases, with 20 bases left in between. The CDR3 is CASSLRSLQGGNEQYF. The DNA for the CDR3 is TGTGCCAGCAGCTTGAGGAGTTTACAGGGTGGAAACGAGCAGTACTTC. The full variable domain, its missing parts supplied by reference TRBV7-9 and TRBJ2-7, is DTGVSQNPRHKITKRGQNVTFRCDPISEHNRLYWYRQTLGQGPEFLTYFQNEAQLEKSRLLSDRFSAERPKGSFSTLEIQRTEQGDSAMYLCASSLRSLQGGNEQYFGPGTRLTVT.

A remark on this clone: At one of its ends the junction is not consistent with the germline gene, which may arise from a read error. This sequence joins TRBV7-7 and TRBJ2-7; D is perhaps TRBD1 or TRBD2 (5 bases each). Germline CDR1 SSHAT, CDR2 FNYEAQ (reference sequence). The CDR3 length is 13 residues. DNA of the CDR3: TGTGCTAGCAGCCGTGGGGGTGGTTACGAGCAGTACTTC. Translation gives CASSRGGGYEQYF.

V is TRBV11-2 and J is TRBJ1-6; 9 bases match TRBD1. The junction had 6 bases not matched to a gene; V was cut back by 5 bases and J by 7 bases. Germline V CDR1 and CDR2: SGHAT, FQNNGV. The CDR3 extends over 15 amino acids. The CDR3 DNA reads TGTGCCAGCAGCGAAGGGGACAGGGCAAATTCACCCCTCCACTTT. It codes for CASSEGDRANSPLHF.

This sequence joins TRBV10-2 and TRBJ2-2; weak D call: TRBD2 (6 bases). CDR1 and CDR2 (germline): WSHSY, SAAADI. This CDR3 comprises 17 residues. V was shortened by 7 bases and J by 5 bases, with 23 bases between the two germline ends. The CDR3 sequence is CASNPGRTSGGTGELFF. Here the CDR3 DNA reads TGCGCCAGCAACCCCGGGAGAACTTCCGGTGGGACCGGGGAGCTGTTTTTT.

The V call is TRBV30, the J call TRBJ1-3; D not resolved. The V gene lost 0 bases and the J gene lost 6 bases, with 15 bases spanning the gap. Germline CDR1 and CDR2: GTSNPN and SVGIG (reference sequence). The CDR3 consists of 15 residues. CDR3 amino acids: CAWSVLRTVENTIYF. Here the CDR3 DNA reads TGTGCCTGGAGTGTACTAAGGACCGTAGAAAACACCATATATTTT.

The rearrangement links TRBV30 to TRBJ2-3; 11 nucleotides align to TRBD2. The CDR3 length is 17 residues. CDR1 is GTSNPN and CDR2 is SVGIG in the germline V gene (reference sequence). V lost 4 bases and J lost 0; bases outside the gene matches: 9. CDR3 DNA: TGTGCCTGGACCCTCCATGGACTAGCGGGTAGCACAGATACGCAGTATTTT. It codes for CAWTLHGLAGSTDTQYF.

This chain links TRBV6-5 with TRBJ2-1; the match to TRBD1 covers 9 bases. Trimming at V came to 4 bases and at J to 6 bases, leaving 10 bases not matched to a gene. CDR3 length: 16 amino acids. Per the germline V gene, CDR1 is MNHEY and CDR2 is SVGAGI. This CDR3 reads CASSSTDRGGFNEQFF. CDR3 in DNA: TGTGCCAGCAGTTCCACAGACAGGGGGGGGTTCAATGAGCAGTTCTTC.

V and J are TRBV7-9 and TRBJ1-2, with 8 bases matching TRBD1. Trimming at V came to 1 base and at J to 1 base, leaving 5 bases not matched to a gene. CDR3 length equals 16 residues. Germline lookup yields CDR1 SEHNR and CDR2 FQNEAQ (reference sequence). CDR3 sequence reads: CASSLGAGGGNYGYTF. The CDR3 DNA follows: TGTGCCAGCAGCTTAGGGGCAGGGGGCGGTAACTATGGCTACACCTTC.